This TCR beta chain was recorded in a study of read filtering for tumor transcriptome and immune sequencing. In the study overall: Among patients, some 17 were male and around 13 female, aged 47 to 80 (mean around 66). R-ISS stage counts were roughly 8 for I, about 15 for II, 7 for III. Study observations and caveats: Around 85% of IR-seq clonotypes had one read, totaling about 3.5% of reads; RNA-seq: 74.6% and 44.6%.

V was cut by 2 bases and J by 2 bases, with 3 bases left in between. Germline CDR1 is MNHEY and CDR2 is SVGEGT. The CDR3 spans 12 residues. The library was built from around 380 ng RNA with molecular barcoded adaptors for alpha/delta and beta/gamma chains. TCRdb analysed the reads with MiXCR anew, one entry per CDR3 protein. This sample has approximately 40,000 distinct CDR3 sequences, with approximately 14% found just once. This clonotype was recorded many times. What it recognizes is unknown. The genes are TRBV6-2 or TRBV6-3 and TRBJ2-5; D remains unclear. The sequence was obtained from a donor aged 40 or over with multiple myeloma. Material: a population of CD138-negative cells sorted from bone marrow. The CDR3 is CASSYAQETQYF. In nucleotides, the CDR3 is TGTGCCAGCAGTTACGCGCAAGAGACCCAGTACTTC.